These T cell receptor beta chains were read from a single sample in a study of T cells and Merkel cell carcinoma outcomes. Using immunoSEQ multiplex PCR, the repertoire was profiled, and TCRdb retains in-frame clones only, with some absent. The table lists 2,500 to 3,500 clones, over 75% of them singletons. The sample consisted of tumor tissue from Merkel cell carcinoma. Receptor source: a human donor with Merkel cell carcinoma. CDR3s include the opening cysteine and the closing phenylalanine or tryptophan. The D gene is left open where the match is weak. The size of a clone is reported for some rows only, either as once, few or many, or as a class for expanded clones.

TRBJ2-1 TRBD2 TRBV27 NA CASRGTSGGAWLGQFF TGTGCCAGCAGGGGGACTAGCGGGGGGGCTTGGTTGGGGCAGTTCTTC
TRBJ1-6 NA TRBV27 NA CASSLLSDIRISPLHF TGTGCCAGCAGTTTACTCTCGGACATTCGGATATCACCCCTCCACTTT
TRBJ1-6 NA TRBV7-6 NA CASSADGSYSPLHF TGTGCCAGCAGCGCCGACGGTTCCTATTCACCCCTCCACTTT
TRBJ1-1 NA TRBV5-1 NA CASSAVGQGNTEAFF TGCGCCAGCAGTGCGGTGGGACAAGGGAACACTGAAGCTTTCTTT
TRBJ1-2 NA TRBV5-8 NA CASSDYYGYTF TGTGCCAGCAGCGATTACTATGGCTACACCTTC
TRBJ2-5 TRBD2 TRBV4-2 NA CASSQDHSGDYQETQYF TGTGCCAGCAGCCAAGATCACAGCGGGGATTACCAAGAGACCCAGTACTTC
TRBJ1-3 NA TRBV15 NA CATSRDRTRNTIYF TGTGCCACCAGCAGAGACAGAACTCGAAACACCATATATTTT
TRBJ2-7 NA TRBV2 few CASSVQGTSYEQYF TGTGCCAGCAGTGTGCAGGGAACCTCCTACGAGCAGTACTTC
TRBJ2-2 NA TRBV5-1 NA CASSWTQGHTGELFF TGCGCCAGCAGCTGGACCCAGGGGCACACCGGGGAGCTGTTTTTT
TRBJ1-5 NA TRBV6-5 NA CASSQFGQPQHF TGTGCCAGCAGCCAGTTCGGTCAGCCCCAGCATTTT
TRBJ1-5 NA TRBV5-8 NA CASSLVTGQPQHF TGTGCCAGCAGCTTGGTTACTGGCCAGCCCCAGCATTTT
TRBJ1-1 NA TRBV18 NA CASSLNTEAFF TGTGCCAGCTCCCTCAACACTGAAGCTTTCTTT
TRBJ1-1 NA TRBV7-9 once CASSLAGANTEAFF TGTGCCAGCAGCTTGGCGGGCGCGAACACTGAAGCTTTCTTT
TRBJ2-1 NA TRBV2 NA CASSDLGVSYNEQFF TGTGCCAGCAGTGATTTGGGGGTTTCCTACAATGAGCAGTTCTTC
TRBJ2-7 TRBD1 TRBV6-5 NA CASSYRGTGEFEQYF TGTGCCAGCAGTTACAGAGGGACAGGGGAATTCGAGCAGTACTTC
TRBJ1-4 NA TRBV7-9 NA CASSLTGGGEKLFF TGTGCCAGCAGCTTAACGGGGGGAGGCGAAAAACTGTTTTTT
TRBJ1-6 NA TRBV7-2 NA CASSFKTSNSPLHF TGTGCCAGCAGCTTCAAGACGAGTAATTCACCCCTCCACTTT
TRBJ1-6 NA TRBV6-6 NA CASSSDRFSYNSPLHF TGTGCCAGCAGTTCTGACAGGTTCTCCTATAATTCACCCCTCCACTTT
TRBJ2-3 NA TRBV7-2 once CASSPAWGGAADTQYF TGTGCCAGCAGCCCCGCCTGGGGGGGGGCAGCAGATACGCAGTATTTT
TRBJ2-5 NA TRBV5-4 NA CASSLDWGETQYF TGTGCCAGCAGCTTGGATTGGGGGGAGACCCAGTACTTC
TRBJ1-6 NA TRBV6-1 NA CASSEKGNSPLHF TGTGCCAGCAGTGAAAAGGGGAATTCACCCCTCCACTTT
TRBJ2-1 TRBD1 TRBV7-9 NA CASSDVTGGGNNEQFF TGTGCCAGCAGTGATGTGACAGGGGGCGGCAACAATGAGCAGTTCTTC
TRBJ1-2 NA TRBV18 NA CASSRGGRPSDGYTF TGTGCCAGCTCACGAGGTGGGCGTCCGAGCGATGGCTACACCTTC
TRBJ2-5 TRBD2 TRBV6-1 NA CASSVQRGTGETQYF TGTGCCAGCAGTGTTCAGCGGGGGACGGGAGAGACCCAGTACTTC
TRBJ1-2 TRBD1 TRBV5-1 NA CASSLATGGENGYTF TGCGCCAGCAGCCTGGCGACAGGGGGCGAGAATGGCTACACCTTC
TRBJ1-6 TRBD1 TRBV2 few CASNLDRVGSPLHF TGTGCCAGCAATTTGGACAGGGTCGGGTCACCCCTCCACTTT
TRBJ2-1 TRBD2 TRBV4-2 NA CASSQGFGGNEQFF TGTGCCAGCAGCCAAGGTTTCGGGGGGAATGAGCAGTTCTTC
TRBJ2-3 NA TRBV28 NA CASSSPTSFTDTQYF TGTGCCAGCAGTTCCCCGACTAGTTTCACAGATACGCAGTATTTT
TRBJ2-2 NA TRBV9 NA CASSVEGVGVSSNPGELFF TGTGCCAGCAGCGTAGAGGGCGTAGGGGTCTCCTCGAACCCCGGGGAGCTGTTTTTT
TRBJ1-1 TRBD1 TRBV6-4 few CASRWTGGTEAFF TGTGCCAGCAGATGGACAGGGGGCACTGAAGCTTTCTTT
TRBJ1-5 TRBD1 TRBV9 NA CASSVGTGPQPQHF TGTGCCAGCAGCGTAGGGACAGGGCCTCAGCCCCAGCATTTT
TRBJ1-6 NA TRBV9 NA CASSVASGGYGSPLHF TGTGCCAGCAGCGTAGCTTCGGGGGGATATGGTTCACCCCTCCACTTT
TRBJ2-7 TRBD1 TRBV29-1 NA CSVVPTGVYEQYF TGCAGCGTTGTCCCTACAGGGGTCTACGAGCAGTACTTC
TRBJ1-2 TRBD1 TRBV28 NA CASSWGQGAGGYTF TGTGCCAGCAGTTGGGGACAGGGGGCGGGTGGCTACACCTTC
TRBJ1-3 TRBD1 TRBV28 NA CASNPTGLGNTIYF TGTGCCAGCAATCCGACAGGGTTGGGAAACACCATATATTTT
TRBJ2-1 NA TRBV13 NA CASSLLASWNEQFF TGTGCCAGCAGCTTATTGGCTAGCTGGAATGAGCAGTTCTTC
TRBJ1-6 TRBD1 TRBV6-5 NA CASSSGTGSNSPLHF TGTGCCAGCAGCTCCGGGACAGGGAGTAATTCACCCCTCCACTTT
TRBJ2-2 NA TRBV11-2 NA CASSRGNTGELFF TGTGCCAGCAGCCGGGGGAACACCGGGGAGCTGTTTTTT
TRBJ2-1 NA TRBV6-5 NA CASSYSSYNEQFF TGTGCCAGCAGTTACTCGAGCTACAATGAGCAGTTCTTC
TRBJ1-4 NA TRBV25-1 NA CASSDSGRGTNEKLFF TGTGCCAGCAGTGACTCGGGCAGGGGAACTAATGAAAAACTGTTTTTT
TRBJ1-2 TRBD1 TRBV29-1 once CSVTTGVTTNTF TGCAGCGTTACTACAGGGGTCACCACCAACACCTTC
TRBJ1-4 NA TRBV2 NA CASRADLQDQNEKLFF TGTGCCAGCAGAGCAGACTTACAGGACCAAAATGAAAAACTGTTTTTT
TRBJ1-5 TRBD1 TRBV4-1 NA CASSRGQGSDQPQHF TGCGCCAGTAGCCGCGGACAGGGGTCGGATCAGCCCCAGCATTTT
TRBJ2-6 NA TRBV14 NA CASSHGGYSGANVLTF TGTGCCAGCAGCCACGGAGGCTACTCTGGGGCCAACGTCCTGACTTTC
TRBJ2-7 NA TRBV29-1 NA CSVQEHLGAYEQYF TGCAGCGTGCAGGAACACCTTGGGGCCTACGAGCAGTACTTC
TRBJ1-5 NA TRBV7-9 NA CASSKDVAGVFQPQHF TGTGCCAGCAGCAAGGACGTGGCAGGGGTTTTTCAGCCCCAGCATTTT
TRBJ1-6 TRBD1 TRBV6-5 NA CASKDRSYSPLHF TGTGCCAGCAAGGACAGGTCCTATTCACCCCTCCACTTT
TRBJ2-3 NA TRBV5-1 NA CASSFSDSTDTQYF TGCGCCAGCAGCTTTTCGGATAGCACAGATACGCAGTATTTT
TRBJ2-7 TRBD1 TRBV10-3 NA CATVGQGSYEQYF TGTGCCACCGTTGGACAGGGTTCCTACGAGCAGTACTTC
TRBJ2-6 NA TRBV4-3 NA CASSPTRTAGANVLTF TGCGCCAGCAGCCCAACAAGGACGGCTGGGGCCAACGTCCTGACTTTC
TRBJ2-7 NA TRBV5-1 NA CASSANKPGNEQYF TGCGCCAGCAGCGCGAACAAGCCGGGTAACGAGCAGTACTTC
TRBJ2-2 NA TRBV6-1 NA CASRDFYTGELFF TGTGCCAGCAGGGACTTTTACACCGGGGAGCTGTTTTTT
TRBJ2-1 NA TRBV9 NA CASSVAGTTYYNEQFF TGTGCCAGCAGCGTAGCCGGGACAACCTACTACAATGAGCAGTTCTTC
TRBJ2-7 TRBD1 TRBV18 once CASSPGQGSFTYEQYF TGTGCCAGCTCACCCGGACAGGGAAGCTTTACCTACGAGCAGTACTTC